This TCR beta chain appears in the sequencing data of a study of shared clonotypes between healthy human individuals (dated by TCRdb to 2020 to 2022). Study-level background: The cohort comprised two women and a few men aged 18 to 49 years. For each donor, three plates each were used for CD4 naive and CD4 memory, two plates were used for CD8 naive, and one plate was used for CD8 memory. Between about 0.8 and 8.9 billion PBMCs per donor were obtained by leukapheresis. The study deeply sequenced blood TCR repertoires of about five healthy adults to estimate repertoire size and the extent of clonotype sharing between individuals. Different laboratories and diverse techniques were used to prepare libraries and sequence TCR repertoires, to increase sequencing depth and limit assay-specific biases.

Details on this clone: What this receptor recognizes is not known. Its ends do not fully match the called genes, so a read error is possible.

Healthy HIV-negative adults with no recently reported acute infections or vaccinations were included as donors. Only Caucasian adults living in Nashville, Tennessee, USA were represented among the donors. CD4+ T cells were enriched through magnetic negative selection, after which naive cells were positively selected on CD45RA and the remaining negative fraction served as the memory subset. Blood was collected by leukapheresis, and PBMCs were isolated by Ficoll-Histopaque density gradient centrifugation and then cryopreserved in liquid nitrogen vapor phase. Analytical flow cytometry was used to check the purity and quantity of each magnetically sorted T cell population. From each sorted fraction, genomic DNA was isolated and quantified by UV absorbance on a Nanodrop 2000c. TCR CDR3 regions were amplified from genomic DNA by multiplex PCR using the deep immunoSEQ assay. For each cell subset, the extracted genomic DNA was distributed evenly across all wells of several immunoSEQ 96-well plates, and each plate served as one replicate. Each replicate PCR for sorted subsets received roughly 200 ng genomic DNA, equal to about 30,000 T cell genomes. The purified libraries were quantified using a Qubit 3.0 fluorometer, sized with a Bioanalyzer 2100, and then quantified again using the KAPA Library Quantification kit. A separate single-read 150-cycle Illumina NextSeq 550 flow cell was used to sequence each immunoSEQ 96-well plate. On the study's bioinformatics: Because only junctional sequences without quality scores were contained in the immunoSEQ output, filtering matching that applied to full-length reads could not be performed. To assign V/J genes and CDR3, sequences were annotated against IMGT germline references using PyIR, a Python wrapper for IgBLAST v1.9. Reads with weak V/J assignments (E-value above 1e-6), missing CDR3, stop codons, out-of-frame junctions, or ambiguous translated residues were removed. V3J clonotypes were defined by identical inferred V gene, J gene, and CDR3 amino acid sequence. The percentage overlap between two repertoires was calculated by dividing the number of shared unique clonotypes by the size of the smaller repertoire. Three approaches were used to assess repertoire richness: RTK rarefaction, the Chao1 estimator, and Recon v2.1 estimates of unobserved clonotypes. For all TCRbeta clonotypes obtained by the gDNA method from several donors, generation probabilities were computed with OLGA. TCRdb's version of the immuneACCESS table is confined to in-frame rearrangements and falls short of the full clone set. An unresolved V gene accounts for under half of the shortfall where checked; the remainder is of unknown origin. The V and J calls and the clone size are those of that table, but D and trimming were determined from the DNA. The sample records some 1.5 million clones, around 97% of which are singletons. The top ten hold over 1% of the sample.

What the work shows at the level of the full study, not this receptor alone: The genetic and exposure-history diversity represented was limited by the small number of donors. Naive subsets generally had larger estimated clonotype richness than memory subsets did. Only blood was sampled, and tissue TCR repertoires likely differ from those in blood. Incomplete sequencing was indicated by rarefaction of sorted-subset datasets, despite the large sequencing depth. Approximately 4.8% of naive CD4, around 3.5% of naive CD8, 2.3% of memory CD4, and approximately 0.39% of memory CD8 clonotypes were shared across a few donors. Based on pairwise subsampling, the degree of clonotype sharing among donors was expected to be affected by sequencing depth. Compared with non-shared clonotypes, clonotypes shared by all four sorted-subset donors had higher generation probabilities.

The germline V gene (reference sequence) gives CDR1 as SSHAT and CDR2 as FNYEAQ. The CDR3 runs 14 residues from the cysteine to the phenylalanine. The sequence is cut down to CDR3 DNA, 42 bases in frame from base 1. Rearrangement joined TRBV7-7 to TRBJ2-7; 7 central bases correspond to TRBD2. The receptor was isolated from a man under 40 in good health. Sequencing used naive CD4+ T cells sorted from blood. The cell subset or site label here, explained by the study, means: CD45RA+ positively selected. The DNA reads TGTGCTAGCAGCTTGCAGCGGGGAAACTACGAGCAGTACTTC. The encoded protein is CASSLQRGNYEQYF.